This T cell receptor beta chain was retrieved from a study of T cells in Graves' hyperthyroidism and ophthalmopathy. Amplified TCR beta CDR3 regions derived from RNA transcripts. A set of HTBI primers served as the primers for a first-round RT-PCR of the TCR CDR3. TCRdb re-analysed the multiplex PCR reads in MiXCR, keeping a single row per CDR3 protein. Here the sample spans approximately 630,000 distinct CDR3 sequences, around 16% being singletons. The CDR3 has 12 amino acids. V was trimmed by 10 bases and J by 6 bases, leaving 13 bases between them. CDR1 MNHNS and CDR2 SASEGT come from the germline V gene. There are many counts of this clonotype. A lack of ophthalmopathy progression within 18 months defined stable Graves' hyperthyroidism.

Sequences were obtained from blood. The clonotype was recovered from a woman in her 30s with Graves' hyperthyroidism. V usage is TRBV6-1 and J usage is TRBJ2-1; no firm D call. The CDR3 DNA follows: TGTGCCACCCACAGAGGCGTCAATGAGCAGTTCTTC. This translates into CATHRGVNEQFF.